A selection of T cell receptor beta chains follows, all from one sample in a study of blood T cell repertoires in COVID-19. The repertoire was sequenced with immunoSEQ multiplex PCR; TCRdb's copy has only in-frame clones and lacks some. This table has around 140,000 clones, approximately 88% appearing once. Sequenced: peripheral blood. The receptors here all came from a man aged 65 to 79 with active COVID-19. The CDR3 runs from the conserved cysteine through the conserved F or W. A D gene is named only where the DNA matches it firmly. Not every row has a clone size; where given, it reads once, few, many or a size class.

V,size,J,D,DNA,CDR3
TRBV7-9,few,TRBJ1-4,.,TGTGCCAGCAGTATTAGACAGAGTAGAAATGAAAAACTGTTTTTT,CASSIRQSRNEKLFF
TRBV5-4,.,TRBJ2-7,TRBD2,TGTGCCAGCACCCTAAGCGGGAGGGCCTACGAGCAGTACTTC,CASTLSGRAYEQYF
TRBV28,.,TRBJ1-4,TRBD1,TGTGCCAGCAAGACAGGGGGAGATGAAAAACTGTTTTTT,CASKTGGDEKLFF
TRBV5-4,.,TRBJ2-2,TRBD2,TGTGCCAGCAGCAAGGCGGGAGTAAGGACCGGGGAGCTGTTTTTT,CASSKAGVRTGELFF
TRBV11-2,few,TRBJ2-7,TRBD2,TGTGCCAGCAGCTCCCTTAGCGGGACCTCCTACGAGCAGTACTTC,CASSSLSGTSYEQYF
TRBV7-2,.,TRBJ2-2,TRBD1,TGTGCCAGCAGCTTCAAAGTACAGGGGGCCGGGGAGCTGTTTTTT,CASSFKVQGAGELFF
TRBV19,once,TRBJ2-3,TRBD1,TGTGCCAGTAGTAACGACAGGGGGCCGGCAGATACGCAGTATTTT,CASSNDRGPADTQYF
TRBV7-9,.,TRBJ2-1,.,TGTGCCAGCACCCCTACTGATGTAACTGAGCAGTTCTTC,CASTPTDVTEQFF
TRBV6-1,.,TRBJ2-4,.,TGTGCCAGCAGTGAGTGGTTGGCCGTGGACTTC,CASSEWLAVDF
TRBV7-3,.,TRBJ2-3,TRBD2,TGTGCCAGCAGCCCTTCAGCGGGATCCACAGATACGCAGTATTTT,CASSPSAGSTDTQYF
TRBV6-2/TRBV6-3,.,TRBJ2-4,TRBD1,TGTGCCAGCAGTTACCTAAACTCAGGAGACAGGGCGGCCAAAAACATTCAGTACTTC,CASSYLNSGDRAAKNIQYF
TRBV7-9,.,TRBJ2-3,TRBD1,TGTGCCAGCAGCTTAGGACAGGGGATAGATACGCAGTATTTT,CASSLGQGIDTQYF
TRBV10-3,.,TRBJ2-7,.,TGTGCCATCAGTGGTAGACAGGAAACCTACGAGCAGTACTTC,CAISGRQETYEQYF
TRBV6-5,.,TRBJ1-2,TRBD1,TGTGCCAGCAGAGAGAACAGGGGTGTCTATGGCTACACCTTC,CASRENRGVYGYTF
TRBV2,.,TRBJ1-4,TRBD1,TGTGCCAGCGGGGACAGGGCCAATGAAAAACTGTTTTTT,CASGDRANEKLFF
TRBV25-1,.,TRBJ1-6,.,TGTGCCAGCAGTGGTACAGGGAGAACACCCCTCCACTTT,CASSGTGRTPLHF
TRBV11-3,.,TRBJ1-1,.,TGTGCCAGCAGCTTAGATAGTGGTGCTGAAGCTTTCTTT,CASSLDSGAEAFF
TRBV5-8,.,TRBJ1-1,.,TGTGCCAGCAGCTTCCCGGCAGGCGACCTTTTGGAAGCTTTCTTT,CASSFPAGDLLEAFF